The 7 T cell receptor beta chains below were found in one sample sequenced in a study of T-cell reconstitution after alpha-beta-depleted transplantation in children. A library of TCRbeta sequences, prepared with unique molecular identifiers, was generated. Using its own MiXCR run on the PCR reads, TCRdb lists one record per CDR3 protein. The sample holds over 400,000 distinct CDR3 sequences, 12% seen once. The sequencing here drew on PBMCs from the stem cell graft donor, taken from the stem cell graft. These receptors came from a human donor who donated a stem cell graft to a child with combined immunodeficiency.

The rearrangement uses TRBV7-7 and TRBJ2-2; the match to TRBD1 covers 8 bases. This CDR3 spans 15 amino acids. Per the germline V gene, CDR1 is SSHAT and CDR2 is FNYEAQ (reference sequence). After removal of 0 bases from V and 6 bases from J, the junction contained 3 bases not matched to a gene. This CDR3 is CASSLATGVAGELFF. In DNA, the CDR3 is TGTGCCAGCAGCTTAGCGACAGGGGTAGCCGGGGAGCTGTTTTTT.

The chain uses TRBV6-1 and TRBJ2-1, with D tentatively TRBD2 (6 bases). CDR3 length equals 16 residues. The ends were cut back, 2 bases at V and 3 bases at J, with 14 bases in the middle. Germline values: CDR1 MNHNS, CDR2 SASEGT. The CDR3 nucleotides are TGTGCCAGCAGTGAATGGATTAGCGGAGACTACAATGAGCAGTTCTTC. This translates into CASSEWISGDYNEQFF.

CDR3 in DNA: TGTGCCAGCAGTCGGGGGGGCAGAATTGGCGAGCAGTACTTC. Translation: CASSRGGRIGEQYF. The chain joins TRBV12-3 or TRBV12-4 to TRBJ2-7; 8 nucleotides agree with TRBD2. The length of the CDR3 is 14 residues. V gave up 5 bases and J gave up 6 bases; unmatched junction bases: 9.

This clonotype was seen a few times. J is TRBJ1-5 and V is TRBV28, with unresolved D. This CDR3 spans 14 amino acids. Germline V gene sequence: CDR1 MDHEN, CDR2 SYDVKM. Trimming took off 9 bases at V and 0 bases at J, with 12 bases between the two ends. This CDR3 is CASRGPFSNQPQHF. DNA for the CDR3: TGTGCCAGTCGGGGTCCTTTTAGCAATCAGCCCCAGCATTTT.

This clonotype showed up just a few times. The rearrangement links TRBV29-1 to TRBJ2-5, with D tentatively TRBD1 (5 bases). CDR3 size: 14 residues. Germline values: CDR1 SQVTM, CDR2 ANQGSEA. Between the trimmed V and J ends, which lost 3 bases and 5 bases, there was a span of 16 bases. The CDR3 coding sequence is TGCAGCGTTGAGTCCCAGGGCGGTGTGGAGACCCAGTACTTC. Translation: CSVESQGGVETQYF.

The chain couples TRBV19 to TRBJ2-7; D is unresolved. The CDR3 loop spans 9 amino acids. The germline gives CDR1 LNHDA, CDR2 SQIVND (reference sequence). V lost 7 bases, J lost 5 bases, and 3 bases lay in between. The CDR3 nucleotides are TGTGCCAGTACTGACGAGCAGTACTTC. Its translation is CASTDEQYF. Supplemented by reference TRBV19 and TRBJ2-7, the full variable domain reads DGGITQSPKYLFRKEGQNVTLSCEQNLNHDAMYWYRQDPGQGLRLIYYSQIVNDFQKGDIAEGYSVSREKKESFPLTVTSAQKNPTAFYLCASTDEQYFGPGTRLTVT.

At least ten counts were recorded for this clonotype. The gene calls are TRBV27 and TRBJ2-5; 8 bases are a match to TRBD1. Germline CDR1 and CDR2: MNHEY and SMNVEV (reference sequence). J was trimmed by 1 base and V by 2 bases; bases with no gene match: 0. The CDR3 extends over 14 amino acids. The CDR3 bases are TGTGCCAGCAGTTTAGGGACAGGCCAAGAGACCCAGTACTTC. Translation: CASSLGTGQETQYF.